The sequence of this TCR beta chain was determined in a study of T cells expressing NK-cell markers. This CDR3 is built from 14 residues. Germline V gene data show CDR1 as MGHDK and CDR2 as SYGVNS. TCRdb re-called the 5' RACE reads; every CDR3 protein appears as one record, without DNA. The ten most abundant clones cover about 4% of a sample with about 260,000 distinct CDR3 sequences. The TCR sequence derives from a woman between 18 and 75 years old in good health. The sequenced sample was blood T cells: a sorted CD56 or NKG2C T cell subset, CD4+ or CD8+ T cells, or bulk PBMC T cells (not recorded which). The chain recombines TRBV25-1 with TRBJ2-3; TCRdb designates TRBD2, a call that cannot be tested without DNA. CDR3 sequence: CASSAGTYRDTQYF.